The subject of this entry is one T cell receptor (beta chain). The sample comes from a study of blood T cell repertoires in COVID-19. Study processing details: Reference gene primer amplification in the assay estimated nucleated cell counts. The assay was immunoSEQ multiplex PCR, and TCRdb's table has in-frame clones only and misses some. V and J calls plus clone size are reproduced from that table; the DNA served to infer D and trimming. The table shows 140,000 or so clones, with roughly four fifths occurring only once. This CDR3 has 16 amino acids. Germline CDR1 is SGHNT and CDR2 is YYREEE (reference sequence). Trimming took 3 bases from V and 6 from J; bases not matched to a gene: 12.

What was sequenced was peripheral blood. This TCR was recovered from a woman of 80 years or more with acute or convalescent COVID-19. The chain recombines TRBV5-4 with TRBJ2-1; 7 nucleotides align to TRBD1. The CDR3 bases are TGTGCCAGCAGCTACGGACCCCCGGGACAGATCAATGAGCAGTTCTTC. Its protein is CASSYGPPGQINEQFF.